This T cell receptor (beta chain) was profiled in a study of primary melanoma T cells and metastatic recurrence. Study conclusions and caveats: A tumor T-cell fraction above 20% appeared protective. T-cell fraction reportedly outperformed other histopathological variables added to thickness. A T-cell-mediated antitumor response in primary melanoma was only suggested.

Patients with resected primary melanoma were considered at risk of metastatic recurrence. This clone was recorded a few times. Its antigen is as yet unknown. With V trimmed by 6 bases and J by 5 bases, 9 bases remained unmatched. The germline gives CDR1 LNHDA, CDR2 SQIVND (reference sequence). The CDR3 extends over 15 amino acids. Some clones are missing from TCRdb's copy, which holds only in-frame ones; the method was immunoSEQ multiplex PCR. The sample has around 1,500 clones, over 65% seen once. What was sequenced was melanoma tumor tissue. This TCR came from a human donor with melanoma. V and J are TRBV19 and TRBJ1-4; TRBD1 matches 7 bases. CDR3 sequence: CASRQQGSENEKLFF. CDR3 DNA: TGTGCCAGTAGACAACAGGGGTCAGAAAATGAAAAACTGTTTTTT.